The 5 T cell receptor beta chains in this list originate from one sample, sequenced in a study of T cell repertoires in cytomegalovirus infection. Using its own MiXCR run on the reads, TCRdb lists one record per CDR3 protein. Among about 310,000 distinct CDR3 sequences listed, roughly a sixth were seen once. The sequencing sample was made of PBMCs. All receptors come from a human donor in good health (CMV status not recorded). Some clones in this sample may be carry-over from other donors' samples.

This clonotype was counted only a few times. This rearrangement joins TRBV7-9 to TRBJ1-2; TRBD1 aligns across 12 bases. Trimming took 5 bases from V and 8 from J; bases not matched to a gene: 12. This CDR3 region has 16 residues. Germline assignment: CDR1 SEHNR and CDR2 FQNEAQ (reference sequence). In nucleotides, the CDR3 is TGTGCCAGCAGCGGACTAGCGGGACAGGGGGCGCAGGGCTACACCTTC. This sequence encodes CASSGLAGQGAQGYTF.

This clonotype was recorded many times. The chain joins TRBV7-2 to TRBJ2-5; D may be TRBD2 (5 bases). The germline CDR1 and CDR2 sequences are SGHTA and FQGNSA. Trimming took off 1 base at V and 0 bases at J, with 21 bases between the two ends. CDR3 length: 19 residues. CDR3 in amino acids: CASSLVPLSGAYYQETQYF. In nucleotides, the CDR3 is TGTGCCAGCAGCTTAGTCCCCCTAAGCGGAGCCTATTACCAAGAGACCCAGTACTTC.

This clonotype came up many times. The chain carries TRBV10-3 and TRBJ2-3; D uncertain. Germline-derived CDR1 and CDR2 are ENHRY and SYGVKD. The germline V and J ends were trimmed by 0 bases and 2 bases, with 15 bases remaining between them. This CDR3 has 17 amino acids. The CDR3 DNA is TGTGCCATCAGTGAGTCAGTTTTTCCAGGTGACACAGATACGCAGTATTTT. Translated: CAISESVFPGDTDTQYF.

The gene calls are TRBV20-1 and TRBJ2-3, with TRBD2 matching 10 bases. This CDR3 region has 16 residues. Trimming took 5 bases from V and 2 from J; bases not matched to a gene: 10. Germline V gene sequence: CDR1 DFQATT, CDR2 SNEGSKA (reference sequence). Here the CDR3 reads CSARGASGSYTDTQYF. CDR3 DNA: TGCAGTGCTCGTGGGGCTAGCGGGAGCTACACAGATACGCAGTATTTT.

This clonotype has at least ten counts. This rearrangement joins TRBV28 to TRBJ2-6; D not resolved. The ends were cut back, 3 bases at V and 0 bases at J, with 6 bases in the middle. The CDR3 contains 15 residues. CDR1 and CDR2 from the germline V gene are MDHEN and SYDVKM. The CDR3 is CASSFTRSGANVLTF. The CDR3 DNA sequence: TGTGCCAGCAGTTTTACGCGCTCTGGGGCCAACGTCCTGACTTTC. The variable domain in full, with the rest retrieved from reference TRBV28 and TRBJ2-6, is DVKVTQSSRYLVKRTGEKVFLECVQDMDHENMFWYRQDPGLGLRLIYFSYDVKMKEKGDIPEGYSVSREKKERFSLILESASTNQTSMYLCASSFTRSGANVLTFGAGSRLTVL.